This T cell receptor beta chain stems from a study of CD8+ T cells in alopecia areata. Treatment here: oral pan-JAK inhibitor, 5-10 mg twice daily. The sequencing template was cDNA reverse transcribed from extracted RNA. TCRdb's copy holds only in-frame clones and misses some; the assay was immunoSEQ multiplex PCR. The data contain around 190,000 clones, less than 65% of them seen just once; the ten biggest clones take up more than 3.5%. Germline-derived CDR1 and CDR2 are SGHAT and FQNNGV. V shed 2 bases and J shed 8 bases, with 14 bases lying between them. The CDR3 is 14 residues long. The material was CD4+ T cells sorted from blood, obtained at week 4, from a patient treated with tofacitinib. The gene calls are TRBV11-2 and TRBJ2-3, with D perhaps assigned TRBD1 or TRBD2 (5 bases each). The receptor was derived from a human donor with alopecia areata. This CDR3 reads CASSLLWDPGTQYF. The DNA for the CDR3 is TGTGCCAGCAGCTTACTGTGGGACCCGGGTACGCAGTATTTT. The whole variable domain, remainder taken from reference TRBV11-2 and TRBJ2-3, is EAGVAQSPRYKIIEKRQSVAFWCNPISGHATLYWYQQILGQGPKLLIQFQNNGVVDDSQLPKDRFSAERLKGVDSTLKIQPAKLEDSAVYLCASSLLWDPGTQYFGPGTRLTVL.